This note documents a single TCR beta chain sequence. Its cognate antigen has yet to be identified. No base qualities exist here, and no much larger clone lies one base off it. V is cut by 6 bases and J by 3 bases, and the space between the germline ends is 15 bases. According to the germline V gene, CDR1 reads SNHLY and CDR2 reads FYNNEI. The CDR3 measures 14 amino acids from cysteine to phenylalanine. Only the CDR3 DNA is retained, 42 bases long and in frame from the first base. The data are from a study of T cells in Graves' hyperthyroidism and ophthalmopathy (dated by TCRdb to about 2019). A note on the overall study: Peripheral blood samples were taken at the time of initial diagnosis, prior to any treatment. To identify TCR V-J signatures that set the groups apart, the researchers used a discovery cohort of 100 patients, made up of 43 with Graves' ophthalmopathy and about 60 with stable Graves' hyperthyroidism. Whether ophthalmopathy could be predicted prospectively was tested in an independent validation cohort made up of fewer than 20 hyperthyroidism patients plus 17 patients who later progressed to ophthalmopathy. The 100 or so discovery patients were randomly divided into training and test sets at a 7:3 ratio. Thyroid tissue and blood T-cell repertoires from about 6 Graves' hyperthyroidism patients were also compared in the study. Once sampling was done, hyperthyroidism patients were given methimazole at a starting dose of 30 mg daily, whereas ophthalmopathy patients were given high-dose intravenous methylprednisolone. TCR Vbeta CDR3 sequencing of some 140 peripheral blood samples (about 45 ophthalmopathy, 70 to 85 hyperthyroidism and some 17 progressor patients) is reported in the paper. Study-wide conclusions, independent of this receptor: No statistical method was used to set the sample size in advance, and investigators knew the group allocation. In validation, the model predicted progression to ophthalmopathy a median of around 6.5 months before onset, with 65% to 71% sensitivity and roughly 79% specificity. Ophthalmopathy was separated from stable hyperthyroidism by a 13 V-J signature model, with around 90% sensitivity and approximately 81% specificity obtained in cross-validation and 80%/75% obtained in testing. Blood samples also contained most of the expanded thyroid clonotypes (frequency above 0.001), which suggests that blood repertoires may reflect thyroid immune responses.

TCR beta CDR3 regions were amplified from RNA transcripts. The TCR CDR3 was subjected to a first round of RT-PCR using the HTBI primer set and the Qiagen OneStep RT-PCR kit. The libraries were constructed in a second round of multiplex PCR and then size-selected and purified. Libraries were sequenced paired-end with 100 bp reads on an Illumina HiSeq2000. Per the original workflow: SOAPnuke was used to process the raw data, removing reads that contained adapters or uncalled bases, had a mean Phred below 15, or lacked an exact match to the constant primer or identifier. COPE v1.2.5 was used to merge the high-quality paired reads, and each unique nucleotide sequence was defined as a clonotype. MiTCR v1.1 was used to align clonotypes to the IMGT TRBV, TRBD and TRBJ reference segments. Only V-J combinations with frequency above 0.0001, covering 99.2% of repertoires, were analysed. The TCS score was defined as F50 (clonal expansion) divided by E x V (chaos), with BLOSUM62-based TCRdist calculated between CDR3 peptides within each V-J. Welch's t-statistics and random forest reduced approximately 520 V-J features to 10 to 15, which were used in a naive Bayes classifier (R e1071). The raw public data were reprocessed by TCRdb itself: fastp quality trimming at Q25, MiXCR clonotype calling, in-frame beta chains only. Identical CDR3 protein sequences are pooled into one entry, listed with their most common genes and DNA. For this entry, the V and J calls and clone size follow TCRdb and not the study's own pipeline. This sample has approximately 400,000 distinct CDR3 sequences in its table, and roughly 13% of those were observed once. Approximately 29% of the sample comes from the top ten.

In the ophthalmopathy patients, disease was moderately to severely active, with a Clinical Activity Score of 3 or more, a NOSPECS grade of 4 or more, and a duration of less than 3 months. The study excluded patients with uncontrolled infections, other autoimmune diseases, pregnancy or lactation. Diagnoses were established on the basis of clinical symptoms, serum thyroxine and TRAb, thyroid ultrasound, and orbital computed tomography. Ficoll-Paque density gradient centrifugation was used to isolate PBMCs from 8.5 to 10 ml of fresh peripheral blood. Total RNA was extracted with Trizol reagent, and quality was checked on an Agilent 2100 Bioanalyzer.

This sequence originates from a man aged 50 to 60 with Graves' ophthalmopathy. The V and J genes are TRBV2 and TRBJ2-7, and TRBD1 may be the D gene, going by 6 matching bases. Sequences were obtained from blood. The DNA reads TGTGCCAGCAGGAAGACAGGAACCCTCTACGAGCAGTACTTC. Its coded protein is CASRKTGTLYEQYF.